Described below is a single T cell receptor beta chain sequence and its context. Antigen unknown. RNA was extracted from bulk tissue without any cell sorting. More than 3 cm separated this lung sample from the edge of the tumor. This sample is part of a study of tumor and adjacent non-tumor tissue in lung cancer. Background on the study: There were roughly 11 adenocarcinoma, 2 squamous cell carcinoma and 1 small cell lung cancer cases. Findings and limits, study-wide: Tumor tissue had significantly higher TCR diversity than normal lung.

TCRbeta libraries were built with three rounds of nested PCR, modified from ARM-PCR. MiXCR was run by TCRdb on the multiplex PCR reads, yielding one entry per CDR3 protein. The sample lists about 60,000 distinct CDR3 sequences; about 61% were seen once. The sequencing sample was made of distant non-tumor lung tissue. This sequence was found in a man in his 70s with non-small cell lung cancer.

The CDR3 loop is CASSRKEQGEDNYSTDTQYF. DNA of the CDR3: TGTGCCAGCAGCCGAAAAGAACAGGGAGAAGATAATTATAGCACAGATACGCAGTATTTT. This chain joins TRBV11-2 and TRBJ2-3; possibly TRBD1 for D (6 bases). The germline V gene has CDR1 SGHAT and CDR2 FQNNGV. The CDR3 covers 20 residues. V lost 5 bases and J lost 0, with 27 bases in between.